This T cell receptor beta chain was documented in a study of CD8 T cells in ankylosing spondylitis. Study-wide results and caveats: Matched ankylosing spondylitis synovial fluid reportedly contained a significantly enriched population of disease-linked clones. Disease-linked clones, CD8+, were relatively rare in peripheral blood. Blood of patients with ankylosing spondylitis appeared to be characterized by a TCR beta motif of eight highly homologous variants.

This clonotype has more than one count but fewer than ten. Antigen: not known. From the 5' RACE reads, TCRdb called clonotypes with MiXCR, one entry per CDR3 protein. The sample includes 200,000 to 250,000 distinct CDR3 sequences, around 19% of them seen just once. The V gene's germline CDR1 is SGHRS and CDR2 YFSETQ. V shed 4 bases and J shed 1 base, with 14 bases lying between them. The length of the CDR3 is 15 residues. The receptor comes from a male donor with ankylosing spondylitis. The chain uses TRBV5-1 and TRBJ2-5; D not certain. Sequencing was carried out using blood, either unsorted or a sorted T cell fraction (not recorded which). CDR3 coding DNA: TGCGCCAGCAGCAAGATAGCAGTGCCCCAAGAGACCCAGTACTTC. It yields the protein CASSKIAVPQETQYF. Filled out from reference TRBV5-1 and TRBJ2-5, the complete variable domain reads KAGVTQTPRYLIKTRGQQVTLSCSPISGHRSVSWYQQTPGQGLQFLFEYFSETQRNKGNFPGRFSGRQFSNSRSEMNVSTLELGDSALYLCASSKIAVPQETQYFGPGTRLLVL.